This TCR beta chain was recorded in a study of shared clonotypes between healthy human individuals. Study-wide points: Genetic and exposure-history diversity was limited by the few donors. Of the naive CD4 clonotypes, roughly 5% were shared across a few donors.

Trimming took 7 bases from V and 4 from J; bases not matched to a gene: 9. The CDR3 consists of 14 residues. CDR1 is MDHEN and CDR2 is SYDVKM in the germline V gene. Worth noting for this clone: Its antigen is not known.

TCRdb's copy holds only in-frame clones and misses some; the assay was immunoSEQ multiplex PCR. The repertoire holds under 130,000 clones, about 70% seen once, with roughly 22% in the top ten. The receptor comes from a young woman in good health. The chain combines TRBV28 with TRBJ1-2; 7 nucleotides align to TRBD1. Source material: memory CD8+ T cells sorted from blood. Sample subset: CD45RO+ cells pooled with CCR7-negative TemRA cells. This chain's CDR3 is CASNRQGSVYGYTF. In DNA, the CDR3 is TGTGCCAGCAACCGACAGGGTTCGGTCTATGGCTACACCTTC.